This T cell receptor (beta chain) was observed in a study of blood T cell repertoires in COVID-19. As for the study in general: COVID-19 samples from acute and convalescent phases originated in the United States, Italy and Spain. Sources were T cells, B-cell-depleted T cells, or PBMCs; the material itself was cDNA or gDNA.

Authors' analysis steps: Amplification of reference gene primers provided the estimated nucleated cell counts. Data came from immunoSEQ multiplex PCR; TCRdb stores just in-frame clones and leaves some out. V, J and clone size are taken as reported in that table, and D and trimming were inferred from the DNA itself. The sample has 170,000 or so clones, 86% seen once. In this sample, this clone turned up a few times. Germline-derived CDR1 and CDR2 are LNHNV and YYDKDF (reference sequence). Trimming took 8 bases from V and 8 from J; bases not matched to a gene: 6. CDR3 length: 13 amino acids. The sequence derives from a man aged 50-60 years with active or convalescent COVID-19. This chain uses TRBV15 with TRBJ2-1; 10 positions agree with TRBD2. Material for sequencing was peripheral blood. The CDR3, as DNA: TGTGCCACCGCTAGCGGGAGTAACCATGAGCAGTTCTTC. It yields the protein CATASGSNHEQFF.